One T cell receptor (beta chain) is described in this entry. Germline V gene lookup returns CDR1 ENHRY and CDR2 SYGVKD. J lost 3 bases, V lost 2 bases, and 0 bases had no gene match. The CDR3 is made up of 13 amino acids. The data originate from a study of cytomegalovirus exposure and HLA in healthy donors. The primer mix had 60 Vbeta and 13 Jbeta primers. Data came from immunoSEQ multiplex PCR; TCRdb stores just in-frame clones and leaves some out. Among about 140,000 clones, approximately 82% were seen once, and the ten largest hold more than 1.5%. The rearrangement links TRBV10-3 to TRBJ1-2, with TRBD1 matching over 7 bases. The clonotype was recovered from a man aged 40-49 years in good health and CMV-seronegative. Sequenced sample: PBMCs. Here the CDR3 reads CAISEDRDYGYTF. For the CDR3, the DNA is TGTGCCATCAGTGAGGACAGGGACTATGGCTACACCTTC.